The 8 T cell receptor beta chains below were found in one sample sequenced in a study of identical twins (dated by TCRdb to 2015 to 2016). Library preparation was by 5' RACE. Sequenced using an Illumina HiSeq 2000. TCRdb trimmed the raw reads at Q25, called clones with MiXCR and kept productive beta chains. For every CDR3 protein sequence, its rows merge into one entry that carries the most common genes and DNA. The sample table holds some 560,000 distinct CDR3 sequences, of which over 8.5% were seen once. The biggest ten clones account for approximately 3% of the sample. The same sample was also studied in work on yellow fever vaccine responses in identical twins.

What was sequenced was PBMCs. Receptors originate from a woman under 30 in good health.

The V gene is TRBV7-9, the J gene TRBJ2-5, with 11 bases matching TRBD2. The junction had 12 bases not matched to a gene; V was cut back by 1 base and J by 5 bases. From germline, CDR1 is SEHNR and CDR2 FQNEAQ (reference sequence). This CDR3 is built from 18 residues. The CDR3 loop reads CASSLEGTSGLSPETQYF. In DNA form, the CDR3 reads TGTGCCAGCAGCTTAGAGGGGACTAGCGGTCTTTCCCCTGAGACCCAGTACTTC. Full variable domain (rest looked up from reference TRBV7-9 and TRBJ2-5): DTGVSQNPRHKITKRGQNVTFRCDPISEHNRLYWYRQTLGQGPEFLTYFQNEAQLEKSRLLSDRFSAERPKGSFSTLEIQRTEQGDSAMYLCASSLEGTSGLSPETQYFGPGTRLLVL.

The V call is TRBV20-1, the J call TRBJ2-3; perhaps TRBD2 as D (5 bases). Germline CDR1 DFQATT, CDR2 SNEGSKA (reference sequence). Between the trimmed V and J ends, which lost 2 bases and 2 bases, there was a span of 20 bases. This CDR3 contains 17 residues. This CDR3 reads CSARQSRRRAYTDTQYF. The DNA for the CDR3 is TGCAGTGCTAGACAATCAAGGCGGCGGGCGTACACAGATACGCAGTATTTT.

This clonotype was seen only a few times. The chain combines TRBV15 with TRBJ2-1; no definite D call. V was shortened by 4 bases and J by 6 bases, with 13 bases between the two germline ends. Germline V gene lookup returns CDR1 LNHNV and CDR2 YYDKDF (reference sequence). CDR3 length equals 14 residues. This CDR3 is CATSIPGRTNEQFF. In DNA form, the CDR3 reads TGTGCCACCAGCATCCCGGGCAGGACCAATGAGCAGTTCTTC.

This clonotype was observed a handful of times. The chain joins TRBV5-1 to TRBJ1-1, with D maybe TRBD1 (5 bases). Per germline, CDR1 SGHRS and CDR2 YFSETQ. CDR3 length: 15 amino acids. V lost 0 bases, J lost 2 bases, and 11 bases lay in between. The CDR3: CASSLAWGENTEAFF. In DNA form, the CDR3 reads TGCGCCAGCAGCTTGGCCTGGGGGGAAAACACTGAAGCTTTCTTT.

J is TRBJ1-4 and V is TRBV27; D gene ambiguous. Trimming cost V 5 bases and J 8 bases, with 15 bases left between them. There are 14 residues in the CDR3. Germline values: CDR1 MNHEY, CDR2 SMNVEV (reference sequence). CDR3 residues: CASSVSPNLEKLFF. As DNA, the CDR3 is TGTGCCAGCAGTGTTTCCCCTAACTTAGAAAAACTGTTTTTT. The whole variable domain, filled in from reference TRBV27 and TRBJ1-4, reads EAQVTQNPRYLITVTGKKLTVTCSQNMNHEYMSWYRQDPGLGLRQIYYSMNVEVTDKGDVPEGYKVSRKEKRNFPLILESPSPNQTSLYFCASSVSPNLEKLFFGSGTQLSVL.

This clonotype was recorded many times. V gene TRBV28 combines with J gene TRBJ2-7; maybe TRBD1 (5 bases). The CDR3 has 15 amino acids. Germline V gives CDR1 MDHEN, CDR2 SYDVKM. The V and J ends lost 3 bases and 3 bases respectively, with 15 bases between them. The CDR3 nucleotides read TGTGCCAGCAGTTTTAGGGCAGGGATTGGCTACGAGCAGTACTTC. Its protein is CASSFRAGIGYEQYF.

There are many counts of this clonotype. The V call is TRBV29-1, the J call TRBJ2-1, with D unclear. Trimming took off 8 bases at V and 7 bases at J, with 18 bases between the two ends. The CDR3 has 13 amino acids. The V gene's germline CDR1 is SQVTM and CDR2 ANQGSEA. CDR3 residues: CSTGEGTGNEQFF. CDR3 in DNA: TGCAGCACTGGGGAAGGTACGGGTAATGAGCAGTTCTTC.

This clonotype was recorded at least ten times. The V gene is TRBV6-4, the J gene TRBJ2-1, with a possible D match to TRBD1 (6 bases). The germline V and J ends were trimmed by 3 bases and 7 bases, with 13 bases remaining between them. Germline V CDR1 and CDR2: MRHNA, SNTAGT. This CDR3 is 14 amino acids long. In DNA form, the CDR3 reads TGTGCCAGCAGTGAGGGGGCGCAGGGGAATGAGCAGTTCTTC. Amino acid sequence: CASSEGAQGNEQFF.